A selection of T cell receptor beta chains follows, all from one sample in a study of control samples from healthy donors and cancer patients. Sequencing was performed with immunoSEQ multiplex PCR; in TCRdb, only in-frame clones are kept and a portion is missing. The repertoire has 130,000 or so clones, roughly nine tenths of them found once; the top ten carry 6.5% to 9.5%. What was sequenced was PBMCs. All receptors derive from a man aged 50-59 years with head and neck cancer. CDR3s include the opening cysteine and the closing phenylalanine or tryptophan. The D gene is left open where the match is weak. The size of a clone is reported for some rows only, either as once, few or many, or as a class for expanded clones.

v_gene,j_gene,d_gene,abundance,CDR3nt,CDR3aa
TRBV10-2,TRBJ2-3,-,-,TGCGCCAGCAGTAACCAGGGGAGCCCAGATACGCAGTATTTT,CASSNQGSPDTQYF
TRBV5-1,TRBJ2-7,-,-,TGCGCCAGCAGCTTGGTAGCAGGGAAAAACTACGAGCAGTACTTC,CASSLVAGKNYEQYF
TRBV10-2,TRBJ1-2,-,-,TGCGCCAGCAATCCCAGGACCTCAAACCATGGCTACACCTTC,CASNPRTSNHGYTF
TRBV3-1/TRBV3-2,TRBJ1-2,TRBD1,-,TGTGCCAGCAGCCAGGGGACAGGCTACTATGGCTACACCTTC,CASSQGTGYYGYTF
TRBV10-2,TRBJ2-3,-,-,TGCGCCAGCAGCCCAAGCACCTCCACAGATACGCAGTATTTT,CASSPSTSTDTQYF
TRBV6-2/TRBV6-3,TRBJ2-5,-,-,TGTGCCAGCAGCACGGGATCCCAGCAAGAGACCCAGTACTTC,CASSTGSQQETQYF
TRBV4-2,TRBJ1-4,TRBD1,-,TGTGCCAGCAGCCCCCTAGGGCAGGGGGCTATGTCTAATGAAAAACTGTTTTTT,CASSPLGQGAMSNEKLFF
TRBV18,TRBJ1-3,TRBD1,-,TGTGCCAGCTCACCACGACAGGGGGCGACTGGAAACACCATATATTTT,CASSPRQGATGNTIYF
TRBV29-1,TRBJ1-2,-,few,TGCAGCCCTGAGGTGGGACAAGCCCGCACCTTC,CSPEVGQARTF
TRBV6-4,TRBJ1-5,TRBD1,once,TGTGCCGGCCGGGACAGTGGCAATCAGCCCCAGCATTTT,CAGRDSGNQPQHF
TRBV29-1,TRBJ2-7,-,-,TGCAGCGTTGTGGGGCCTTACGAGCAGTACTTC,CSVVGPYEQYF
TRBV6-5,TRBJ1-4,TRBD1,-,TGTGCCAGCAGTAGACAGGGAATCCGGGAAAAACTGTTTTTT,CASSRQGIREKLFF
TRBV30,TRBJ1-2,-,-,TGTGCCTGGAGAACAGGGCCCAATGGCTACACCTTC,CAWRTGPNGYTF
TRBV27,TRBJ1-2,TRBD1,-,TGTGCCAGCAGTTTGGACAGGACCTATGGCTACACCTTC,CASSLDRTYGYTF
TRBV7-8,TRBJ1-5,TRBD1,-,TGTGCCAGCAGCCCCATTGGGACAGGGGGTCAGCCCCAGCATTTT,CASSPIGTGGQPQHF
TRBV6-1,TRBJ2-1,TRBD1,-,TGTGCCAGCAGTGAACAACAGGGCGGGACAGGGGGCTTCTACAATGAGCAGTTCTTC,CASSEQQGGTGGFYNEQFF
TRBV3-1/TRBV3-2,TRBJ1-6,-,-,TGTGCCAGCAGCCAAGATCTAGGGAGCACCAGGAATTCACCCCTCCACTTT,CASSQDLGSTRNSPLHF
TRBV19,TRBJ2-3,TRBD2,-,TGTGCCAGTAGTACATTAGCGGGGGCGGATACGCAGTATTTT,CASSTLAGADTQYF
TRBV7-9,TRBJ2-7,-,-,TGTGCCAGCAGCTTCTCTGTGGGGATCCCCTACGAGCAGTACTTC,CASSFSVGIPYEQYF
TRBV10-3,TRBJ2-5,-,-,TGTGCCATCAGTGAAGTACAAGAGACCCAGTACTTC,CAISEVQETQYF
TRBV6-5,TRBJ2-5,TRBD2,-,TGTGCCGGGCGGACTAGCGGGGGCCAAGAGACCCAGTACTTC,CAGRTSGGQETQYF
TRBV5-6,TRBJ2-7,-,-,TGTGCCAGCAGCCCCGACAGAGCGGCCTACGAGCAGTACTTC,CASSPDRAAYEQYF
TRBV5-6,TRBJ2-3,TRBD2,-,TGTGCCAGCAGCGTTGGACTAGCGGGGCTGGATACGCAGTATTTT,CASSVGLAGLDTQYF
TRBV27,TRBJ1-6,-,few,TGTGCCAGCAGTTCAACAGGGACTTCACCCCTCCACTTT,CASSSTGTSPLHF
TRBV11-2,TRBJ1-1,-,-,TGTGCCAGCAGCTTCTCCCCCCCAGGGATGAACACTGAAGCTTTCTTT,CASSFSPPGMNTEAFF
TRBV5-1,TRBJ2-3,TRBD2,-,TGCGCCAGCAGCTTGTATCTTTTGGGACTAGCGAGGACCACAGATACGCAGTATTTT,CASSLYLLGLARTTDTQYF
TRBV18,TRBJ2-1,-,once,TGTGCCAGCTCACCATTGAGAAACGAGCAGTTCTTC,CASSPLRNEQFF
TRBV27,TRBJ2-1,-,-,TGTGCCAGCAGTTTCGAAGGACAAAAAAACAATGAGCAGTTCTTC,CASSFEGQKNNEQFF
TRBV2,TRBJ2-3,-,-,TGTGCCACCCGAGAGGGGAGCACAGATACGCAGTATTTT,CATREGSTDTQYF
TRBV7-3,TRBJ2-1,-,-,TGTGCCAGCAGCTTAGGGACAGAGACTAGGGAGCAGTTCTTC,CASSLGTETREQFF
TRBV5-4,TRBJ2-7,TRBD1,-,TGTGCCAGCAGCCCGGGACAGGGTCACTACGAGCAGTACTTC,CASSPGQGHYEQYF
TRBV14,TRBJ2-7,-,-,TGTGCCAGCAGCCAAGCCAGGTATGAGCAGTACTTC,CASSQARYEQYF
TRBV6-5,TRBJ1-1,-,-,TGTGCCAGCAGTTACAGAGTGAACACTGAAGCTTTCTTT,CASSYRVNTEAFF
TRBV5-4,TRBJ2-3,-,-,TGTGCCAGCAGCTTGGATTACAGCCGCACAGATACGCAGTATTTT,CASSLDYSRTDTQYF
TRBV4-2,TRBJ1-5,TRBD1,-,TGTGCCAGCAGCCTGACACAGGGGGCAGGTCAGCCCCAGCATTTT,CASSLTQGAGQPQHF
TRBV21-1,TRBJ1-6,-,-,TGTGCCAGCAGCAAATTTCGACAGGAAAATTCACCCCTCCACTTT,CASSKFRQENSPLHF
TRBV6-5,TRBJ1-5,-,-,TGTGCCAGCAAAAAGAGGGACCCCGGGTCGGCCCAGCATTTT,CASKKRDPGSAQHF
TRBV28,TRBJ2-7,-,once,TGTGCCAGCAGTGCCCCCCCCCGCTCCTACGAGCAGTACTTC,CASSAPPRSYEQYF
TRBV4-1,TRBJ1-3,-,-,TGCGCCAGCAGCGGCAGGCCTCTCTCTGGAAACACCATATATTTT,CASSGRPLSGNTIYF
TRBV29-1,TRBJ1-2,-,-,TGCAGCGTTGAACACAGCTCCACCTATGGCTACACCTTC,CSVEHSSTYGYTF
TRBV7-2,TRBJ2-4,-,-,TGTGCCAGCAGCTTAGGAACGGGGACAGCCAAAAACATTCAGTACTTC,CASSLGTGTAKNIQYF
TRBV6-5,TRBJ2-5,-,-,TGTGCCAGCGCAAGAAATGGGGGGTTCCAAGAGACCCAGTACTTC,CASARNGGFQETQYF
TRBV19,TRBJ1-1,TRBD1,-,TGTGCCAGTAGTATAGCCCTCGGACAGGGGGCGACTGAAGCTTTCTTT,CASSIALGQGATEAFF
TRBV2,TRBJ1-5,TRBD1,-,TGTGCCAGCAGTACACTATGGACAGGGGGCGATCAGCCCCAGCATTTT,CASSTLWTGGDQPQHF
TRBV28,TRBJ1-4,-,-,TGTGCCAGCAGCCAGGGTGGAAAACTGTTTTTT,CASSQGGKLFF
TRBV19,TRBJ1-6,-,-,TGTGCCAGTAGTCCCCCGCGAGGTTGGGGGGCAAGTGTTAATTCACCCCTCCACTTT,CASSPPRGWGASVNSPLHF
TRBV7-9,TRBJ1-1,TRBD1,-,TGTGCCAGCCTCCCCAGGGGGAGGCCCGAAGCTTTCTTT,CASLPRGRPEAFF
TRBV6-5,TRBJ2-7,TRBD1,-,TGTGCCAGCAGCCCCCGGACAGGGGGCCGCTACGAGCAGTACTTC,CASSPRTGGRYEQYF
TRBV28,TRBJ2-2,-,-,TGTGCCAGCAGAGCGGGCTCCGGGGAGCTGTTTTTT,CASRAGSGELFF
TRBV7-2,TRBJ2-1,TRBD2,-,TGTGCCAGCAGCCCGGGGGGACTAGCGGCCTACAATGAGCAGTTCTTC,CASSPGGLAAYNEQFF
TRBV6-5,TRBJ1-4,-,once,TGTGCCAGCAGTTACTCAAGGGAGGGGACTAATGAAAAACTGTTTTTT,CASSYSREGTNEKLFF
TRBV7-2,TRBJ2-2,TRBD1,-,TGTGCCAGCAGCCCGGGACAGGGAGCGCCGAGCACCGGGGAGCTGTTTTTT,CASSPGQGAPSTGELFF